These 21 T cell receptor beta chains originate from one sample sequenced in a study of T cells in Graves' hyperthyroidism and ophthalmopathy. Researchers took RNA transcripts and amplified the TCR beta CDR3 regions from them. An initial round of RT-PCR targeting the TCR CDR3 relied on the HTBI primer set. TCRdb fed the multiplex PCR reads into MiXCR, producing one record per CDR3 protein. This table has around 540,000 distinct CDR3 sequences, more than 15% appearing once. The specimen sequenced was blood. These receptors were collected from a woman in her 30s with Graves' ophthalmopathy.

This clonotype appeared a few times. The chain uses TRBV9 and TRBJ2-7; 13 bases align to TRBD2. V lost 2 bases, J lost 3 bases, and 2 bases stayed unmatched. This CDR3 region has 15 residues. The germline V gene encodes CDR1 SGDLS and CDR2 YYNGEE. The CDR3 loop is CASSVGTSGNYEQYF. CDR3 DNA sequence: TGTGCCAGCAGCGTCGGGACTAGCGGGAACTACGAGCAGTACTTC.

This clonotype has just a few counts. This chain joins TRBV27 and TRBJ2-4; no firm D call. Germline CDR1 is MNHEY and CDR2 is SMNVEV (reference sequence). V lost 3 bases and J 4 bases, leaving 16 bases between the germline ends. CDR3 length equals 16 residues. The CDR3 DNA reads TGTGCCAGCAGTTTCGTGACGGGTGGACCTAAAAACATTCAGTACTTC. It translates to CASSFVTGGPKNIQYF.

This clonotype was counted at least ten times. This sequence joins TRBV2 and TRBJ1-3; D remains unclear. The CDR3 contains 12 residues. V was trimmed by 8 bases and J by 0 bases, leaving 5 bases between them. Germline-derived CDR1 and CDR2 are SNHLY and FYNNEI. The CDR3 bases are TGTGCCAGCGCCCTCTCTGGAAACACCATATATTTT. Its protein product is CASALSGNTIYF.

This clonotype was counted at least ten times. The V gene is TRBV30, the J gene TRBJ2-7, with D unclear. CDR3 length equals 15 residues. Germline CDR1 reads GTSNPN; CDR2 reads SVGIG (reference sequence). The V and J ends lost 3 bases and 2 bases respectively, with 17 bases between them. The CDR3 protein is CAWSPRHVRPYEQYF. CDR3 in DNA: TGTGCCTGGAGCCCCCGACATGTCAGACCCTACGAGCAGTACTTC.

This clonotype was seen ten or more times. The chain has TRBV20-1 and TRBJ2-3; the match to TRBD2 covers 8 bases. Germline CDR1 reads DFQATT; CDR2 reads SNEGSKA (reference sequence). The CDR3 runs to 16 residues. Trimming at V came to 0 bases and at J to 2 bases, leaving 7 bases not matched to a gene. The chain's CDR3 is CSARDFQREFTDTQYF. CDR3 in DNA: TGCAGTGCTAGAGATTTCCAGCGGGAGTTCACAGATACGCAGTATTTT.

The rearrangement joins TRBV19 to TRBJ2-1, with TRBD1 matching 12 bases. CDR1 LNHDA and CDR2 SQIVND come from the germline V gene (reference sequence). With 5 bases clipped from V and 8 bases from J, the junction kept 10 bases outside the gene matches. This CDR3 contains 16 residues. Written as DNA, the CDR3 is TGTGCCAGTAGTCCCCCGGGACAGGGGGCTTTCTATGAGCAGTTCTTC. It yields the protein CASSPPGQGAFYEQFF.

This clonotype was seen more than once but under ten times. This sequence joins TRBV7-2 and TRBJ2-4; tentative D call: TRBD1 (7 bases). The CDR3 consists of 14 residues. Trimming shortened V by 4 bases and J by 7 bases, and 14 bases separated the two germline ends. Germline assignment: CDR1 SGHTA and CDR2 FQGNSA. The CDR3 spells CASSSSQGGNIQYF. The CDR3 nucleotides are TGTGCCAGCAGCTCAAGTCAGGGGGGCAACATTCAGTACTTC.

In regard to this clonotype: Compared with germline, one end of the junction differs, possibly owing to a read error. The chain has TRBV28 and TRBJ2-7, with D possibly TRBD2 on 6 matching bases. CDR3 size: 16 residues. Germline V gene lookup returns CDR1 MDHEN and CDR2 SYDVKM. The CDR3: CASSFSRDFQPYEQHF. For the CDR3, the DNA is TGTGCCAGCAGTTTCAGCCGGGACTTCCAACCCTACGAGCAGCACTTC.

There are many counts of this clonotype. This chain connects TRBV4-3 to TRBJ2-7, with 10 positions matching TRBD1. Germline trimming cut 3 bases from V and 5 bases from J; bases unmatched to any gene: 7. Germline V gene data show CDR1 as LGHNA and CDR2 as YSLEER. The CDR3 extends over 15 amino acids. The CDR3 DNA reads TGCGCCAGCAGCCATCGGGACAGGGGTTTGGACGAGCAGTACTTC. Amino acid sequence: CASSHRDRGLDEQYF.

The J gene is TRBJ2-3, the V gene TRBV2; D is undetermined. CDR1 is SNHLY and CDR2 is FYNNEI in the germline V gene. The CDR3 is 11 residues long. The V and J ends lost 7 bases and 2 bases respectively, with 4 bases between them. The CDR3 region has the DNA TGTGCCAGCACGACCACAGATACGCAGTATTTT. It translates to CASTTTDTQYF. Looking up the rest from reference TRBV2 and TRBJ2-3 gives the full variable domain: EPEVTQTPSHQVTQMGQEVILRCVPISNHLYFYWYRQILGQKVEFLVSFYNNEISEKSEIFDDQFSVERPDGSNFTLKIRSTKLEDSAMYFCASTTTDTQYFGPGTRLTVL.

The rearrangement links TRBV5-1 to TRBJ2-2; 8 positions agree with TRBD1. The CDR3 has 15 residues. The V segment lost 5 bases and the J segment 5 bases; nucleotides outside the gene matches: 8. The germline V gene has CDR1 SGHRS and CDR2 YFSETQ. As DNA, the CDR3 is TGCGCCAGCAGTAAGTGGACAGGGAGGACCGGGGAGCTGTTTTTT. It translates to CASSKWTGRTGELFF. Together with reference TRBV5-1 and TRBJ2-2, the CDR3 gives the full variable domain: KAGVTQTPRYLIKTRGQQVTLSCSPISGHRSVSWYQQTPGQGLQFLFEYFSETQRNKGNFPGRFSGRQFSNSRSEMNVSTLELGDSALYLCASSKWTGRTGELFFGEGSRLTVL.

This clonotype was detected a few times. This chain joins TRBV19 and TRBJ1-2, with 7 bases lining up with TRBD1. V shed 9 bases, J shed 6 bases, and the junction held 10 bases outside the gene matches. Germline CDR1 reads LNHDA; CDR2 reads SQIVND (reference sequence). This CDR3 has 13 amino acids. CDR3 in DNA: TGTGCCAGCGAAGACAGGGAAGTTGATGGCTACACCTTC. It translates to CASEDREVDGYTF.

This clonotype was observed many times. This chain connects TRBV6-2 or TRBV6-3 to TRBJ2-7; D is uncertain. Per the germline V gene, CDR1 is MNHEY and CDR2 is SVGEGT. The length of the CDR3 is 15 residues. Trimming left V 5 bases short and J 0 bases short, with 14 bases between. CDR3 residues: CASSINPSTSYEQYF. The CDR3, as DNA: TGTGCCAGCAGTATAAACCCATCGACCTCCTACGAGCAGTACTTC.

The table lists this clonotype with a few counts. A read error may be the cause here, since a much bigger clone is one base away. V is TRBV12-3 or TRBV12-4 and J is TRBJ2-2; D is ambiguous. Trimming removed 0 bases from V and 6 bases from J, with 2 bases in between. The CDR3 is 12 amino acids. DNA for the CDR3: TGTGCCAGCAGTTTAGCGTCCGGGGAGCTGTTTTTT. Its translation: CASSLASGELFF.

V usage is TRBV9 and J usage is TRBJ2-5; 7 positions agree with TRBD2. After removal of 0 bases from V and 5 bases from J, the junction contained 7 bases not matched to a gene. CDR3 length: 15 amino acids. Germline-derived CDR1 and CDR2 are SGDLS and YYNGEE. The CDR3 DNA reads as TGTGCCAGCAGCGTAGGCAGCGGGGCCTTGGAGACCCAGTACTTC. Protein: CASSVGSGALETQYF.

The V call is TRBV15, the J call TRBJ2-4, with 9 nucleotides matching TRBD1. This CDR3 is 13 amino acids long. The junction had 4 bases not matched to a gene; V was cut back by 5 bases and J by 8 bases. The germline V gene encodes CDR1 LNHNV and CDR2 YYDKDF (reference sequence). CDR3 region: CATSSTGGHIQYF. The CDR3 bases are TGTGCCACCAGCTCGACAGGGGGACACATTCAGTACTTC.

The V and J genes are TRBV27 and TRBJ2-5, with 9 bases that match TRBD2. The CDR3 contains 15 residues. Germline V gene sequence: CDR1 MNHEY, CDR2 SMNVEV (reference sequence). Trimming took 6 bases from V and 5 from J; bases not matched to a gene: 10. The CDR3 reads CASRGIGTSFETQYF. The CDR3, as DNA: TGTGCCAGCAGAGGGATCGGGACTAGCTTTGAGACCCAGTACTTC.

V is TRBV6-1 and J is TRBJ2-7, with 9 nucleotides matching TRBD1. Germline CDR1 and CDR2: MNHNS and SASEGT. This CDR3 has 13 residues. Trimming removed 11 bases from V and 5 bases from J; junction bases left unmatched: 10. CDR3 sequence reads: CAGSRDRVDEQYF. In nucleotides, the CDR3 is TGTGCCGGTTCTCGGGACAGGGTGGACGAGCAGTACTTC.

This clonotype was detected ten times or more. This chain links TRBV28 with TRBJ1-1; no firm D call. V was shortened by 10 bases and J by 2 bases, with 14 bases between the two germline ends. The CDR3 extends over 13 amino acids. Germline V gene lookup returns CDR1 MDHEN and CDR2 SYDVKM. As DNA, the CDR3 is TGTGCCACCGACACCGACCTCAACACTGAAGCTTTCTTT. Translated, it gives CATDTDLNTEAFF.

This clonotype was found many times. V is TRBV5-1 and J is TRBJ1-5; D is undetermined. The CDR3 has 16 amino acids. V was clipped by 0 bases and J by 0 bases, with 10 bases between them. The germline V gene has CDR1 SGHRS and CDR2 YFSETQ. The CDR3 DNA is TGCGCCAGCAGCTTGGATTCGGGGTTTAGCAATCAGCCCCAGCATTTT. This sequence encodes CASSLDSGFSNQPQHF.

This clonotype was detected many times. The chain links TRBV30 to TRBJ1-5, with D possibly matching TRBD1 (6 bases). Germline V lookup: CDR1 GTSNPN, CDR2 SVGIG (reference sequence). The CDR3 totals 14 residues. Trimming took 5 bases from V and 3 from J, leaving 14 bases between them. The CDR3, as DNA: TGTGCCTGGTCTAGCTGGGGGCACAATCAGCCCCAGCATTTT. It translates to CAWSSWGHNQPQHF.